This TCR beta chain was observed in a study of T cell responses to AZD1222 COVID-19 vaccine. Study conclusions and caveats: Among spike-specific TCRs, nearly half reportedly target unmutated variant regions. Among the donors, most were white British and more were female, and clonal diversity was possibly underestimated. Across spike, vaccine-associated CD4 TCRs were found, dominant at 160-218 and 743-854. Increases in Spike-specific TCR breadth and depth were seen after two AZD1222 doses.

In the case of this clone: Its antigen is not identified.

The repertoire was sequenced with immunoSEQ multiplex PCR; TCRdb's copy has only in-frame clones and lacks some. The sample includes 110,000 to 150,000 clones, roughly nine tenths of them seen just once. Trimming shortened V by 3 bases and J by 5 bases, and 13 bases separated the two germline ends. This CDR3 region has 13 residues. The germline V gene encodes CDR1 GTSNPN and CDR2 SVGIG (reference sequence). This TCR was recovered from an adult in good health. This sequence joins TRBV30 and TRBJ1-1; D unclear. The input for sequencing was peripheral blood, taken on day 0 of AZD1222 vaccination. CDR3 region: CAWRPDLRTEAFF. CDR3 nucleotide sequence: TGTGCCTGGAGGCCGGATCTGCGGACTGAAGCTTTCTTT.